Shown below are 25 T cell receptor beta chains from a single sample sequenced in a study of blood T cell repertoires in COVID-19. The table came from immunoSEQ multiplex PCR; TCRdb's copy has only in-frame clones and leaves some out. This sample yields 190,000 or so clones, of which about 86% are seen a single time; about 0.96% belongs to the top ten. Sequencing was carried out using peripheral blood. All receptors derive from a woman in her late teens or twenties who had recovered from COVID-19.

This chain uses TRBV2 with TRBJ1-4, with 7 positions matching TRBD1. CDR1 is SNHLY and CDR2 is FYNNEI in the germline V gene. The junction had 6 bases not matched to a gene; V was cut back by 6 bases and J by 5 bases. CDR3 length equals 14 residues. The CDR3 is CASSPGQTNEKLFF. For the CDR3, the DNA is TGTGCCAGCAGCCCGGGACAGACAAATGAAAAACTGTTTTTT. The complete variable domain, with remaining parts taken from reference TRBV2 and TRBJ1-4, reads EPEVTQTPSHQVTQMGQEVILRCVPISNHLYFYWYRQILGQKVEFLVSFYNNEISEKSEIFDDQFSVERPDGSNFTLKIRSTKLEDSAMYFCASSPGQTNEKLFFGSGTQLSVL.

The V gene is TRBV19, the J gene TRBJ1-3; D is unclear. Trimming removed 8 bases from V and 1 base from J, with 9 bases in between. Per germline, CDR1 LNHDA and CDR2 SQIVND (reference sequence). This CDR3 spans 13 amino acids. DNA of the CDR3: TGTGCCAGTCGCAGGCCATCTGGAAACACCATATATTTT. Its translation is CASRRPSGNTIYF.

The chain uses TRBV6-5 and TRBJ1-4; 7 nucleotides line up with TRBD1. With V trimmed by 3 bases and J by 8 bases, 9 bases remained unmatched. CDR1 is MNHEY, CDR2 SVGAGI, per germline. The CDR3 extends over 15 amino acids. This chain's CDR3 is CASSYSGTVEEKLFF. Here the CDR3 DNA reads TGTGCCAGCAGTTATTCCGGGACAGTTGAAGAAAAACTGTTTTTT.

The chain combines TRBV4-1 with TRBJ1-1; D is unresolved. V lost 1 base and J lost 0, with 6 bases in between. The CDR3 is 14 residues long. Germline values: CDR1 MGHRA, CDR2 YSYEKL. CDR3 sequence (DNA): TGCGCCAGCAGCCAAGCCCAGATGAACACTGAAGCTTTCTTT. Translation: CASSQAQMNTEAFF.

The count of this clone is one. Other DNA sequences in this specimen translate into the identical CDR3. The chain has TRBV7-9 and TRBJ2-7, with D possibly matching TRBD1 (6 bases). The V gene lost 4 bases and the J gene lost 0 bases, with 10 bases spanning the gap. The V gene's germline CDR1 is SEHNR and CDR2 FQNEAQ (reference sequence). The CDR3 sequence is 14 residues long. CDR3: CASSSGQSSYEQYF. The CDR3 nucleotides are TGTGCCAGCAGCTCGGGACAAAGCTCCTACGAGCAGTACTTC.

V and J are TRBV6-5 and TRBJ1-2, with D unresolved. The germline CDR1 and CDR2 sequences are MNHEY and SVGAGI. The CDR3 has 14 amino acids. Trimming took off 2 bases at V and 1 base at J, with 8 bases between the two ends. CDR3 coding DNA: TGTGCCAGCAGTTACCTGGCCAATAACTATGGCTACACCTTC. As protein: CASSYLANNYGYTF.

The rearrangement joins TRBV24-1 to TRBJ1-4; D remains unclear. V lost 7 bases and J 3 bases, leaving 11 bases between the germline ends. The CDR3 is 14 residues long. CDR1 KGHDR and CDR2 SFDVKD come from the germline V gene. The DNA for the CDR3 is TGTGCCACCAGACTTGGCGGGGCTAATGAAAAACTGTTTTTT. Protein sequence: CATRLGGANEKLFF.

This sequence joins TRBV2 and TRBJ2-2, with 7 bases lining up with TRBD1. Trimming at V came to 7 bases and at J to 8 bases, leaving 1 base not matched to a gene. The V gene's germline CDR1 is SNHLY and CDR2 FYNNEI. This CDR3 has 11 residues. The CDR3 spells CASTRGGELFF. CDR3 sequence (DNA): TGTGCCAGCACCAGGGGGGGGGAGCTGTTTTTT.

This sequence joins TRBV4-3 and TRBJ2-3; weak D call: TRBD1 (5 bases). CDR3 length: 17 residues. The V end lost 0 bases, the J end lost 2 bases, and 15 bases lay between the germline ends. Per the germline V gene, CDR1 is LGHNA and CDR2 is YSLEER. CDR3 in amino acids: CASSQELGAWNTDTQYF. CDR3 coding DNA: TGCGCCAGCAGCCAAGAGTTAGGGGCGTGGAACACAGATACGCAGTATTTT.

This rearrangement joins TRBV18 to TRBJ1-1; D gene unclear. The CDR3 is made up of 13 amino acids. Germline values: CDR1 KGHSH, CDR2 LQKENI. V was trimmed by 2 bases and J by 7 bases, leaving 11 bases between them. CDR3 amino acids: CASSPSPAVEAFF. In nucleotides, the CDR3 is TGTGCCAGCTCACCATCTCCAGCGGTTGAAGCTTTCTTT.

V and J are TRBV7-9 and TRBJ2-5; 7 bases agree with TRBD2. The germline gives CDR1 SEHNR, CDR2 FQNEAQ (reference sequence). The CDR3 extends over 14 amino acids. V dropped 5 bases and J dropped 5; count of bases not matched to a gene: 8. CDR3 DNA sequence: TGTGCCAGCAGCCCCGATGGGGGAGGGGAGACCCAGTACTTC. Encoded protein: CASSPDGGGETQYF.

V is TRBV6-4 and J is TRBJ2-3; TRBD2 matches 8 bases. From germline, CDR1 is MRHNA and CDR2 SNTAGT. The V and J ends lost 0 bases and 2 bases, in that order; junction bases with no gene match: 1. This CDR3 has 15 amino acids. The CDR3 bases are TGTGCCAGCAGTGACTCAGCGGGAGCCACAGATACGCAGTATTTT. It translates to CASSDSAGATDTQYF.

The chain links TRBV7-8 to TRBJ2-3; 7 nucleotides match TRBD2. The CDR3 consists of 14 residues. Germline trimming cut 5 bases from V and 2 bases from J; bases unmatched to any gene: 4. Germline V gene sequence: CDR1 SGHVS, CDR2 FQNEAQ. The CDR3 nucleotides read TGTGCCAGCAGCGCTCTAGCGGCCACAGATACGCAGTATTTT. Its protein product is CASSALAATDTQYF. Full variable domain (remainder filled in from reference TRBV7-8 and TRBJ2-3): GAGVSQSPRYKVAKRGQDVALRCDPISGHVSLFWYQQALGQGPEFLTYFQNEAQLDKSGLPSDRFFAERPEGSVSTLKIQRTQQEDSAVYLCASSALAATDTQYFGPGTRLTVL.

This clone was observed a single time. V and J are TRBV5-5 and TRBJ1-4; no definite D call. The V gene lost 4 bases and the J gene lost 8 bases, with 15 bases spanning the gap. This CDR3 is built from 14 residues. Per the germline V gene, CDR1 is SGHKS and CDR2 is YYEKEE (reference sequence). The DNA for the CDR3 is TGTGCCAGCAGCCAACACGAGGAGGGAGAAAAACTGTTTTTT. Protein product: CASSQHEEGEKLFF.

The chain employs TRBV11-2 and TRBJ2-7, with D perhaps matching TRBD2 (5 bases). Germline V gene sequence: CDR1 SGHAT, CDR2 FQNNGV. The CDR3 spans 14 residues. V lost 3 bases and J lost 5, with 14 bases in between. The CDR3 spells CASSLGGLRNEQYV. DNA for the CDR3: TGTGCCAGCAGCTTGGGCGGGCTCCGGAACGAGCAGTACGTC.

The chain is built from TRBV7-9 and TRBJ2-1; 11 positions agree with TRBD2. V trimming: 7 bases; J trimming: 8 bases; junction bases outside the gene matches: 10. The CDR3 consists of 15 residues. Germline lookup yields CDR1 SEHNR and CDR2 FQNEAQ (reference sequence). CDR3 sequence (DNA): TGTGCCAGCAAACGAGGTAGCGGGAGGGGATATGAGCAGTTCTTC. Translating gives CASKRGSGRGYEQFF.

This chain joins TRBV27 and TRBJ2-1; D remains unclear. The germline V gene has CDR1 MNHEY and CDR2 SMNVEV (reference sequence). There are 14 residues in the CDR3. Trimming removed 2 bases from V and 0 bases from J, with 5 bases in between. The CDR3 coding sequence is TGTGCCAGCAGTTTAATTAGCTCCTACAATGAGCAGTTCTTC. Translating gives CASSLISSYNEQFF.

The V gene is TRBV6-6, the J gene TRBJ2-2; D not resolved. Looked up from germline, CDR1 is MNHNY and CDR2 is SVGAGI (reference sequence). Between the trimmed V and J ends, which lost 2 bases and 3 bases, there was a span of 7 bases. The CDR3 sequence is 14 residues long. The CDR3 sequence is CASSYSLDTGELFF. The CDR3 coding sequence is TGTGCCAGCAGTTACAGCCTGGACACCGGGGAGCTGTTTTTT.

This clone is a singleton in its sample. The J gene is TRBJ2-1, the V gene TRBV7-3; 9 positions match TRBD2. This CDR3 comprises 16 residues. From germline, CDR1 is SGHTA and CDR2 FQGTGA. V dropped 2 bases and J dropped 4; count of bases not matched to a gene: 6. The CDR3 coding sequence is TGTGCCAGCAGCTTATTCAGCGGGGGGAGGTACAATGAGCAGTTCTTC. Amino acids: CASSLFSGGRYNEQFF.

This chain links TRBV4-3 with TRBJ2-7; 7 bases line up with TRBD1. CDR1 LGHNA and CDR2 YSLEER come from the germline V gene. Germline trimming cut 4 bases from V and 4 bases from J; bases unmatched to any gene: 10. The CDR3 contains 15 residues. The CDR3 DNA follows: TGCGCCAGCAGCCTAGACCGGGACAGTGTTTACGAGCAGTACTTC. This encodes CASSLDRDSVYEQYF.

The rearrangement joins TRBV18 to TRBJ2-2; D remains unclear. V was shortened by 2 bases and J by 1 base, with 8 bases between the two germline ends. The CDR3 runs 15 residues. Germline V CDR1 and CDR2: KGHSH, LQKENI. DNA of the CDR3: TGTGCCAGCTCACCAGAGTCGGGGAACACCGGGGAGCTGTTTTTT. As protein: CASSPESGNTGELFF. Complete variable domain (other parts from reference TRBV18 and TRBJ2-2): NAGVMQNPRHLVRRRGQEARLRCSPMKGHSHVYWYRQLPEEGLKFMVYLQKENIIDESGMPKERFSAEFPKEGPSILRIQQVVRGDSAAYFCASSPESGNTGELFFGEGSRLTVL.

The V call is TRBV24-1, the J call TRBJ2-3; 9 positions agree with TRBD1. Germline V gene lookup returns CDR1 KGHDR and CDR2 SFDVKD. Unmatched junction bases numbered 15, after V lost 3 bases and J lost 3 bases. This CDR3 is 19 amino acids long. DNA of the CDR3: TGTGCCACCAGTGATCCGACCAACGGACAGGGGCGGGGGACAGATACGCAGTATTTT. Amino acids: CATSDPTNGQGRGTDTQYF.

The CDR3 loop reads CASSLRGRNQPQHF. In DNA form, the CDR3 reads TGTGCCAGCAGCCTAAGGGGTCGCAATCAGCCCCAGCATTTT. The rearrangement links TRBV6-5 to TRBJ1-5; tentatively, D is TRBD1 (5 bases). The V and J ends lost 6 bases and 2 bases respectively, with 11 bases between them. The CDR3 totals 14 residues. Per germline, CDR1 MNHEY and CDR2 SVGAGI.

The rearrangement uses TRBV3-1 (or the pseudogene TRBV3-2) and TRBJ2-1; possibly TRBD1 for D (6 bases). V was trimmed by 1 base and J by 3 bases, leaving 25 bases between them. The germline V gene encodes CDR1 LGHDT and CDR2 YNNKEL (reference sequence). The CDR3 covers 20 residues. The CDR3 nucleotides read TGTGCCAGCAGCCAAGTTTCAGGGACGTGGACAGCAAGTCTCTACAATGAGCAGTTCTTC. Its translation is CASSQVSGTWTASLYNEQFF.

The V and J genes are TRBV24-1 and TRBJ2-3, with D possibly TRBD1 on 6 matching bases. The CDR3 has 16 amino acids. Between the trimmed V and J ends, which lost 1 base and 0 bases, there was a span of 10 bases. Germline-derived CDR1 and CDR2 are KGHDR and SFDVKD. This CDR3 reads CATSDFNRDSTDTQYF. As DNA, the CDR3 is TGTGCCACCAGTGATTTCAACAGGGATAGCACAGATACGCAGTATTTT.